This T cell receptor beta chain was documented in a study of T cells in Graves' hyperthyroidism and ophthalmopathy (dated 2019 in TCRdb). About the full investigation: Peripheral blood was sampled at the time of initial diagnosis, prior to any treatment. TCR V-J signatures able to tell the groups apart were searched for in a discovery cohort of 90 to 100 patients, of whom over 40 had Graves' ophthalmopathy and 57 had stable Graves' hyperthyroidism. An independent validation cohort of under 20 hyperthyroidism patients and about 15 patients who later progressed to ophthalmopathy tested prospective prediction of ophthalmopathy. The 95 to 100 discovery patients were divided at random into training and test sets in a 7:3 ratio. Thyroid tissue and blood T-cell repertoires from six Graves' hyperthyroidism patients were also compared in the study. Once sampling was done, hyperthyroidism patients were given methimazole at a starting dose of 30 mg daily, whereas ophthalmopathy patients were given high-dose intravenous methylprednisolone. According to the paper, TCR Vbeta CDR3 sequencing was carried out on around 140 peripheral blood samples, which came from over 40 ophthalmopathy, 80 or so hyperthyroidism and roughly 17 progressor patients. Paper-wide results and their limitations: Ophthalmopathy was separated from stable hyperthyroidism by a 13 V-J signature model, with over 85% sensitivity and about 81% specificity obtained in cross-validation and 80%/75% obtained in testing. Most expanded thyroid clonotypes (frequency above 0.001) were also detected in blood, suggesting blood repertoires may reflect thyroid immune responses. No statistical method was used to set the sample size in advance, and investigators knew the group allocation. In validation, the model predicted progression to ophthalmopathy with approximately 69% sensitivity and less than 75% specificity, a median of about 6.7 months before onset.

Graves' hyperthyroidism was defined as stable when no progression to ophthalmopathy occurred over 18 months of follow-up. The hyperthyroidism patients were between 18 and 65 years old and newly diagnosed, with a disease duration of less than 2 months. Patients with uncontrolled infections, other autoimmune diseases, pregnancy or lactation were excluded. Diagnoses were established on the basis of clinical symptoms, serum thyroxine and TRAb, thyroid ultrasound, and orbital computed tomography. PBMCs were isolated from approximately 10 ml of fresh peripheral blood by Ficoll-Paque density gradient centrifugation. Trizol reagent was used to extract total RNA, and RNA quality was then checked on an Agilent 2100 Bioanalyzer. Clipping removes 5 bases from V and 0 bases from J, with 4 as the unmatched junction base count. The cysteine opens and the phenylalanine closes a CDR3 of 14 amino acids. Only the CDR3 DNA is retained, 42 bases long and in frame from the first base. The germline V gene encodes CDR1 SGHVS and CDR2 FNYEAQ.

Amplification of TCR beta CDR3 regions was carried out from RNA transcripts. For the first round of RT-PCR on the TCR CDR3, the HTBI primer set was used together with the Qiagen OneStep RT-PCR kit. Libraries were constructed in a second round of multiplex PCR, after which size selection and purification were carried out. Sequencing of the libraries was done on an Illumina HiSeq2000 using paired-end 100 bp reads. The authors' pipeline ran thus. Raw data were processed with SOAPnuke, discarding reads with adapters, uncalled bases, mean Phred below 15, or no exact constant-primer or identifier match. COPE v1.2.5 was used to merge high-quality paired reads, and clonotypes were defined as unique nucleotide sequences. Clonotypes were aligned to IMGT TRBV, TRBD and TRBJ reference segments using MiTCR v1.1. Analysis was restricted to V-J combinations with a frequency above 0.0001, which covered 99.2% of repertoires. The TCS score was defined as the ratio of F50 (clonal expansion) to E x V (chaos), calculated using BLOSUM62-based TCRdist between CDR3 peptides within each V-J. Welch's t-statistics and random forest reduced around 510 V-J features to 13, which were used in a naive Bayes classifier (R e1071). TCRdb reanalyzed the raw reads on its own, using fastp at Q25 for trimming and MiXCR for clone calling, and kept in-frame beta chains. Under each unique CDR3 protein, matching rows form one entry showing the most common genes and DNA. The V and J calls, along with clone size, are taken from TCRdb and not from the paper's own processing. The sample table shows about 360,000 distinct CDR3 sequences, and 13% are seen once. Jointly, the top ten make up about 9.1% of the sample.

Concerning this clonotype: Its antigen is unknown. Qualities for individual bases were not recorded, and no much larger clone is one base off.

The source of this sequence is a woman younger than 30 with Graves' hyperthyroidism. Sample: blood. The chain employs TRBV7-6 and TRBJ2-7; 7 junctional bases match TRBD1. The nucleotide sequence is TGTGCCAGCAGCCGGGACAGTGGCTCCTACGAGCAGTACTTC. Translated, this gives CASSRDSGSYEQYF.